This TCR beta chain was found in a study of shared clonotypes between healthy human individuals. Study information: Researchers assigned three CD4 naive, three CD4 memory, two CD8 naive and one CD8 memory plate to each donor. Findings and limits, study-wide: Clonotype sharing across a handful of donors was observed for about 5.2% of naive CD4 clonotypes.

A remark on this clone: As yet, its antigen is unknown.

Generated by immunoSEQ multiplex PCR, the TCRdb table keeps only in-frame clones and is missing some. Of about 380,000 clones listed, about 97% are singletons. The sample taken for sequencing was memory CD8+ T cells sorted from blood. Indicated subset: CD45RO+ cells pooled with CCR7-negative TemRA cells. This clonotype was sampled from a young man in good health.

CDR3 protein: CASGLDGRYEQYF. CDR3 nucleotide sequence: TGTGCCAGCGGATTGGACGGGCGCTACGAGCAGTACTTC. The gene calls are TRBV6-5 and TRBJ2-7; D gene ambiguous. In germline, CDR1 is MNHEY, CDR2 SVGAGI. The CDR3 contains 13 residues. Deletions cut 8 bases from V and 3 bases from J, with 14 bases between.